The clone carrying this TCR beta chain appeared many times. The antigen is undetermined. The source of the sample is a study of T cells in Graves' hyperthyroidism and ophthalmopathy. Broader study findings: Most clonotypes expanded in the thyroid (above 0.001) were also present in blood.

The source material, RNA transcripts, was used to amplify TCR beta CDR3 regions. HTBI primers were employed in a first-round RT-PCR of the TCR CDR3. TCRdb re-called the multiplex PCR reads with MiXCR, one entry per CDR3 protein. The table lists 250,000 to 350,000 distinct CDR3 sequences, 15% to 20% of them singletons. The V gene lost 0 bases and the J gene lost 5 bases, with 6 bases spanning the gap. The CDR3 runs to 13 residues. Looked up from germline, CDR1 is SGHTA and CDR2 is FQGNSA. Sequences were obtained from blood. The receptor was isolated from a man aged 25-40 years with Graves' hyperthyroidism. The V and J genes are TRBV7-2 and TRBJ2-3; no reliable D call. The CDR3 loop reads CASSLASEDTQYF. The CDR3 DNA is TGTGCCAGCAGCTTAGCGTCAGAAGATACGCAGTATTTT.